Here is one TCR beta chain with its context. No antigen is known for it. The data are from a study of T cell repertoires in cytomegalovirus infection. For the study at large: As its CMV epitopes, the study selected recently identified HLA-C-restricted and well-studied HLA-B-restricted targets. Public signatures in TCR beta pointed to CMV infection and matching HLA type.

Study-level points and caveats: Totalled public TCR beta family frequency picked out people who carried CMV plus the relevant HLA. Dominant in the ex vivo response were TCR beta clonotypes restricted by HLA-C and specific for CMV.

This CDR3 has 13 amino acids. V lost 6 bases and J lost 11; bases outside the gene matches: 8. Germline V gene data show CDR1 as WNHNN and CDR2 as SYGVQD (reference sequence). Each CDR3 protein is one row after TCRdb ran MiXCR on the reads. This sample carries approximately 340,000 distinct CDR3 sequences, roughly 29% of them seen once, and the ten largest clones take over 15%. The starting material was cultured PBMCs, obtained from culture after CMV antigen stimulation. The gene calls are TRBV10-1 and TRBJ1-3; 9 bases are a match to TRBD1. The TCR was taken from a human donor in good health (CMV status not recorded). Some clones in this sample may be carry-over from other donors' samples. CDR3 coding DNA: TGCGCCAGCAGCCTGGGACAGGGTTACGCCATATATTTT. It codes for CASSLGQGYAIYF.